This is a list of T cell receptor beta chains from one sample in a study of T cell responses to AZD1222 COVID-19 vaccine. Only in-frame clones appear in the TCRdb table, and some are missing; sequencing was by immunoSEQ multiplex PCR. Of 100,000 to 150,000 clones detected, more than 75% appear once; the ten largest clones hold around 0.98%. The source was peripheral blood, collected 28 days after the second AZD1222 dose. These receptor sequences come from an adult who received the AZD1222 COVID-19 vaccine. Both conserved end residues are part of each CDR3. Fields, in order: clone size, J gene, V gene, D gene, CDR3 DNA, CDR3 protein. D genes are given only for firm matches. For some rows the clone size is stated as once, few or many, or as a class when expanded; others skip it.

- TRBJ1-4 TRBV6-5 - TGTGCCTCAACTCGCGGACCGGCGGAAAAACTGTTTTTT CASTRGPAEKLFF
- TRBJ2-1 TRBV20-1 - TGCAGTGCTCAGGACTACAATGAGCAGTTCTTC CSAQDYNEQFF
once TRBJ1-2 TRBV29-1 - TGCAGCGAAAATGGCTACACCTTC CSENGYTF
few TRBJ1-2 TRBV29-1 - TGCAGCGTTGCAGGAGTCTATGGCTACACCTTC CSVAGVYGYTF
few TRBJ2-1 TRBV5-8 TRBD1 TGTGCCAGCACCAAACTCCAACAGGGGGCCCCGTTCTTC CASTKLQQGAPFF
- TRBJ2-7 TRBV5-1 - TGCGCCAGCAGCGTGCAGGGATCCGAGCAGTACTTC CASSVQGSEQYF
once TRBJ2-5 TRBV24-1 TRBD1 TGTGCCACCAGTGGAGACAGGGGGGAGACCCAGTACTTC CATSGDRGETQYF
- TRBJ1-5 TRBV6-1 - TGTGCCAGCAGTGAGACCGACGATCAGCCCCAGCATTTT CASSETDDQPQHF
- TRBJ1-2 TRBV14 TRBD1 TGTGCCAGCAGCCGCGGGACAGCCTATGGCTACACCTTC CASSRGTAYGYTF
- TRBJ1-5 TRBV19 - TGTGCCAGTAGTCCCAATGGAAGTAATCAGCCCCAGCATTTT CASSPNGSNQPQHF
- TRBJ1-4 TRBV4-2 - TGTGCCAGCAGCTTAGGTGAAGGGGCGTATGTTGAAAAACTGTTTTTT CASSLGEGAYVEKLFF
- TRBJ2-3 TRBV21-1 - TGTGCCAGCCCTCGGGGGCCGTGCACAGATACGCAGTATTTT CASPRGPCTDTQYF
- TRBJ2-2 TRBV7-9 - TGTGCCAGCAGATATTCGGGTGGGAACACCGGGGAGCTGTTTTTT CASRYSGGNTGELFF
- TRBJ2-2 TRBV19 - TGTGCCAGTAAGTCGGGGACGGACACCGGGGAGCTGTTTTTT CASKSGTDTGELFF
- TRBJ1-5 TRBV25-1 - TGTGCCAGCAGTGAGGCCCAGACCCACAATCAGCCCCAGCATTTT CASSEAQTHNQPQHF
- TRBJ1-1 TRBV6-5 TRBD1 TGTGCCAGCAGTTACTCGATGACAGGGGGCTGGACTGAAGCTTTCTTT CASSYSMTGGWTEAFF
- TRBJ2-2 TRBV6-5 TRBD2 TGTGCCAGCAGTTATGGACTAGCGGGAGTTACCGGGGAGCTGTTTTTT CASSYGLAGVTGELFF
- TRBJ2-1 TRBV11-2 TRBD2 TGTGCCAGCAGCAGTCTCCGGCTAGCGGGTCATGAGCAGTTCTTC CASSSLRLAGHEQFF
- TRBJ2-1 TRBV18 - TGTGCCAGCTCGCAGTATTCCTACAATGAGCAGTTCTTC CASSQYSYNEQFF
- TRBJ2-7 TRBV5-1 - TGCGCCAGCAGCTTGGAACAGGGTACCTACGAGCAGTACTTC CASSLEQGTYEQYF